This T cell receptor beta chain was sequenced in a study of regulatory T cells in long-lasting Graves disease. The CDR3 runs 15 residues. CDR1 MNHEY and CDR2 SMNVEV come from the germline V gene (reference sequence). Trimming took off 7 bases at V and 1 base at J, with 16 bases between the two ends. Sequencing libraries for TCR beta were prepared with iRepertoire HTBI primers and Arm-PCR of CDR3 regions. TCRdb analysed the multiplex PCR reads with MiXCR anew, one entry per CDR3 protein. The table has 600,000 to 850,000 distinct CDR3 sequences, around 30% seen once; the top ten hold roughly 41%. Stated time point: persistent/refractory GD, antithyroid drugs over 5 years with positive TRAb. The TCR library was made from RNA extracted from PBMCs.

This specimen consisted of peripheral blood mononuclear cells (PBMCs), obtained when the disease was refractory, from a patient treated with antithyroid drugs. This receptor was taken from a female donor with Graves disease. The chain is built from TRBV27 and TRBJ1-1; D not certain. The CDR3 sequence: CASTLSPMGNTEAFF. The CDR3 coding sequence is TGTGCCAGCACCCTTAGCCCGATGGGGAACACTGAAGCTTTCTTT.